The 27 T cell receptor beta chains below come from one sample, sequenced in a study of T cell responses to AZD1222 COVID-19 vaccine. This table comes from immunoSEQ multiplex PCR, and its TCRdb copy is limited to in-frame clones, with some not included. The sample lists some 150,000 clones; 90% to 95% were seen once. Source: peripheral blood, taken on day 0 of AZD1222 vaccination. The receptors were gathered from an adult in good health.

The chain couples TRBV12-3 or TRBV12-4 to TRBJ1-5; D is unresolved. The CDR3 runs 12 residues. V gave up 2 bases and J gave up 9 bases, with 8 bases separating them. CDR3 DNA sequence: TGTGCCAGCAGTTTAAATTCTTCGCCCCAGCATTTT. Its protein product is CASSLNSSPQHF.

This CDR3 is CASRPPYNSPLHF. Written as DNA, the CDR3 is TGTGCCAGCAGACCCCCTTATAATTCACCCCTCCACTTT. The V and J genes are TRBV27 and TRBJ1-6; D remains ambiguous. The CDR3 extends over 13 amino acids. The germline gives CDR1 MNHEY, CDR2 SMNVEV (reference sequence). Deletions cut 6 bases from V and 4 bases from J, with 7 bases between.

The count of this clone is one. V is TRBV6-2 or TRBV6-3 and J is TRBJ2-7; unclear D gene. V lost 2 bases and J lost 1, with 3 bases in between. Per the germline V gene, CDR1 is MNHEY and CDR2 is SVGEGT. The CDR3 extends over 12 amino acids. The chain's CDR3 is CASSYISYEQYV. In DNA, the CDR3 is TGTGCCAGCAGTTACATTTCCTACGAGCAGTACGTC.

The rearrangement uses TRBV24-1 and TRBJ1-3; no definite D call. Germline V CDR1 and CDR2: KGHDR, SFDVKD. V was cut by 3 bases and J by 0 bases, with 14 bases left in between. The length of the CDR3 is 17 residues. CDR3 DNA sequence: TGTGCCACCAGTGATCCACTCAACCCAGGCTCTGGAAACACCATATATTTT. Translating gives CATSDPLNPGSGNTIYF.

This chain links TRBV7-9 with TRBJ2-1; 7 positions agree with TRBD1. Germline V gives CDR1 SEHNR, CDR2 FQNEAQ (reference sequence). This CDR3 has 16 amino acids. V was clipped by 6 bases and J by 4 bases; unmatched bases: 12. Here the CDR3 DNA reads TGTGCCAGCAGACGGGCCCGACAGGGCCTTTACAATGAGCAGTTCTTC. It yields the protein CASRRARQGLYNEQFF.

The chain couples TRBV6-5 to TRBJ1-3; TRBD1 aligns across 9 bases. The trim removed 8 bases at V and 3 bases at J, leaving 8 bases unmatched. CDR3 length equals 15 residues. Looked up from germline, CDR1 is MNHEY and CDR2 is SVGAGI. As DNA, the CDR3 is TGTGCCAGCGAGATTGGGACAGGGAGTGGAAACACCATATATTTT. Amino acids: CASEIGTGSGNTIYF.

This clone showed up just once. V gene TRBV2 combines with J gene TRBJ2-3; D tentatively fits TRBD1 or TRBD2 (5 bases each). The CDR3 has 15 amino acids. Between the trimmed V and J ends, which lost 6 bases and 1 base, there was a span of 14 bases. Germline V CDR1 and CDR2: SNHLY, FYNNEI. The CDR3 DNA follows: TGTGCCAGCAGCGAGGGACCTTCGGGCACAGATACGCAGTATTTT. It is translated as CASSEGPSGTDTQYF.

The J gene is TRBJ1-3, the V gene TRBV7-2; D call uncertain. The CDR3 sequence is 16 residues long. The V end was cut by 0 bases, the J end by 0 bases, with 9 bases between. The V gene's germline CDR1 is SGHTA and CDR2 FQGNSA. CDR3 DNA: TGTGCCAGCAGCTTAGCGTACAGCTACTCTGGAAACACCATATATTTT. Protein sequence: CASSLAYSYSGNTIYF.

The chain is built from TRBV2 and TRBJ1-2; D possibly corresponds to TRBD1 (6 bases). CDR3 size: 15 residues. The germline V gene encodes CDR1 SNHLY and CDR2 FYNNEI. V lost 1 base, J lost 3 bases, and 12 bases lay in between. The CDR3 spells CASSEGQGPHYGYTF. In nucleotides, the CDR3 is TGTGCCAGCAGTGAAGGGCAGGGGCCCCACTATGGCTACACCTTC.

This chain uses TRBV2 with TRBJ2-3; maybe TRBD2 (6 bases). This CDR3 contains 15 residues. Germline lookup yields CDR1 SNHLY and CDR2 FYNNEI. V lost 3 bases, J lost 2 bases, and 12 bases lay in between. The CDR3 DNA sequence: TGTGCCAGCAGTGATATTCTAGCGTACACAGATACGCAGTATTTT. Residues: CASSDILAYTDTQYF.

The CDR3: CASSQLDRDYEQYV. The DNA for the CDR3 is TGTGCCAGCAGCCAACTGGACAGGGATTACGAGCAGTACGTC. The V call is TRBV2, the J call TRBJ2-7; TRBD1 agrees at 8 bases. Per germline, CDR1 SNHLY and CDR2 FYNNEI. The CDR3 sequence is 14 residues long. V shed 6 bases and J 4 bases; nucleotides not matched to a gene: 8.

CDR3 in amino acids: CASSHYTKAGTAYGYTF. Here the CDR3 DNA reads TGTGCCAGCAGCCACTATACCAAAGCCGGGACAGCCTATGGCTACACCTTC. The chain uses TRBV14 and TRBJ1-2; 7 positions agree with TRBD1. The CDR3 spans 17 residues. Germline values: CDR1 SGHDN, CDR2 FVKESK. The J segment lost 4 bases and the V segment lost 3 bases, leaving 14 bases of the junction unmatched.

The gene calls are TRBV5-1 and TRBJ1-5; D is uncertain. CDR3 length equals 16 residues. Germline V gene data show CDR1 as SGHRS and CDR2 as YFSETQ. V was pared by 0 bases and J by 0 bases, with 10 bases between. Written as DNA, the CDR3 is TGCGCCAGCAGCTTGGATCCCGGGAATAGCAATCAGCCCCAGCATTTT. This encodes CASSLDPGNSNQPQHF.

This chain uses TRBV3-1 (or the pseudogene TRBV3-2) with TRBJ2-3; 8 bases align to TRBD2. In germline, CDR1 is LGHDT, CDR2 YNNKEL (reference sequence). The trim removed 4 bases at V and 1 base at J, leaving 10 bases unmatched. The CDR3 has 17 residues. The CDR3: CASSLLGRAGGTDTQYF. The CDR3 coding sequence is TGTGCCAGCAGCCTCCTTGGGAGAGCGGGAGGCACAGATACGCAGTATTTT.

V is TRBV5-1 and J is TRBJ1-1, with D uncertain. V was clipped by 2 bases and J by 2 bases, with 19 bases between them. CDR1 is SGHRS and CDR2 is YFSETQ in the germline V gene. CDR3 size: 17 residues. Written as DNA, the CDR3 is TGCGCCAGCAGCTTCTCCTTGCGGACGGAGGCTAACACTGAAGCTTTCTTT. This encodes CASSFSLRTEANTEAFF.

For the CDR3, the DNA is TGTGCCAGCGAGGTGGGGACAGGGGGCCCCGGGGAGCTGTTTTTT. Protein product: CASEVGTGGPGELFF. This chain uses TRBV2 with TRBJ2-2; 12 positions match TRBD1. V was clipped by 8 bases and J by 6 bases; unmatched bases: 7. From germline, CDR1 is SNHLY and CDR2 FYNNEI. The CDR3 loop spans 15 amino acids.

The V and J genes are TRBV7-9 and TRBJ1-4; no clear D. The CDR3 is 12 amino acids. V was trimmed by 8 bases and J by 5 bases, leaving 9 bases between them. The germline V gene has CDR1 SEHNR and CDR2 FQNEAQ (reference sequence). CDR3 sequence: CASGNPNEKLFF. The CDR3, as DNA: TGTGCCAGCGGTAATCCAAATGAAAAACTGTTTTTT.

This chain joins TRBV19 and TRBJ2-1, with D unresolved. CDR3 size: 12 residues. The V end lost 3 bases, the J end lost 9 bases, and 9 bases lay between the germline ends. The germline V gene encodes CDR1 LNHDA and CDR2 SQIVND (reference sequence). The CDR3 loop reads CASSMGRIEQFF. The CDR3 DNA follows: TGTGCCAGTAGTATGGGAAGGATTGAGCAGTTCTTC.

The chain is built from TRBV6-2 or TRBV6-3 and TRBJ1-5; 9 bases match TRBD1. The CDR3 totals 16 residues. J was trimmed by 5 bases and V by 0 bases; bases with no gene match: 5. CDR1 and CDR2 from the germline V gene are MNHEY and SVGEGT. The CDR3 loop is CASSYSGQGPHQPQHF. CDR3 coding DNA: TGTGCCAGCAGTTACTCCGGACAGGGGCCCCATCAGCCCCAGCATTTT.

This chain joins TRBV11-2 and TRBJ2-7; 12 bases align to TRBD2. Germline CDR1 reads SGHAT; CDR2 reads FQNNGV. The CDR3 has 14 residues. The V and J ends lost 3 bases and 5 bases, in that order; junction bases with no gene match: 2. The chain's CDR3 is CASSLTSGGNEQYV. The CDR3 nucleotides read TGTGCCAGCAGCTTGACTAGCGGGGGAAACGAGCAGTACGTC.

This sequence joins TRBV27 and TRBJ2-1; D unresolved. Germline V lookup: CDR1 MNHEY, CDR2 SMNVEV (reference sequence). The CDR3 is 13 amino acids. V was trimmed by 5 bases and J by 3 bases, leaving 8 bases between them. The chain's CDR3 is CASSIIGYNEQFF. CDR3 DNA sequence: TGTGCCAGCAGTATTATAGGCTACAATGAGCAGTTCTTC.

V is TRBV14 and J is TRBJ1-2, with a weak D call TRBD1 (5 bases). Germline-derived CDR1 and CDR2 are SGHDN and FVKESK. Trimming removed 1 base from V and 3 bases from J, with 12 bases in between. The CDR3 is 15 amino acids. CDR3 loop: CASSQGQGIYYGYTF. CDR3 nucleotides: TGTGCCAGCAGCCAAGGCCAGGGTATTTACTATGGCTACACCTTC.

The CDR3 coding sequence is TGTGCCAGTAGTATAGTGGGGGGCAACGTGGGCTACACCTTC. The encoded protein is CASSIVGGNVGYTF. This chain connects TRBV19 to TRBJ1-2; weak D call: TRBD1 (6 bases). Germline CDR1 is LNHDA and CDR2 is SQIVND (reference sequence). The CDR3 length is 14 residues. V lost 1 base and J lost 8, with 14 bases in between.

CDR3 loop: CASRLDRDTYEQYV. The CDR3 nucleotides are TGTGCCAGTAGATTGGATCGGGATACCTACGAGCAGTACGTC. This rearrangement joins TRBV19 to TRBJ2-7, with a weak D call TRBD2 (5 bases). The ends were cut back, 6 bases at V and 2 bases at J, with 14 bases in the middle. This CDR3 is 14 amino acids long. CDR1 LNHDA and CDR2 SQIVND come from the germline V gene (reference sequence).

The chain joins TRBV7-6 to TRBJ1-3, with D uncertain. With 1 base removed from V and 0 bases from J, the gap between germline ends came to 7 bases. This CDR3 region has 15 residues. Germline V gene sequence: CDR1 SGHVS, CDR2 FNYEAQ. The CDR3 protein is CASSLGKDSGNTIYF. Written as DNA, the CDR3 is TGTGCCAGCAGCTTAGGAAAGGACTCTGGAAACACCATATATTTT.

V gene TRBV5-1 combines with J gene TRBJ2-1; D may be TRBD1 or TRBD2 (5 bases each). Looked up from germline, CDR1 is SGHRS and CDR2 is YFSETQ. This CDR3 contains 16 residues. V lost 4 bases and J 0 bases, leaving 14 bases between the germline ends. CDR3 sequence reads: CASSLSGRLSYNEQFF. The CDR3 DNA follows: TGCGCCAGCAGCCTATCAGGGAGACTCTCCTACAATGAGCAGTTCTTC.

J is TRBJ1-3 and V is TRBV7-9, with 7 bases lining up with TRBD1. V lost 2 bases to trimming and J lost 2 bases; unmatched junction nucleotides: 3. The CDR3 is 15 residues long. Germline CDR1 is SEHNR and CDR2 is FQNEAQ (reference sequence). The CDR3 nucleotides are TGTGCCAGCAGCTTACCCGGGACAGCTGGAAACACCATATATTTT. Translated: CASSLPGTAGNTIYF.